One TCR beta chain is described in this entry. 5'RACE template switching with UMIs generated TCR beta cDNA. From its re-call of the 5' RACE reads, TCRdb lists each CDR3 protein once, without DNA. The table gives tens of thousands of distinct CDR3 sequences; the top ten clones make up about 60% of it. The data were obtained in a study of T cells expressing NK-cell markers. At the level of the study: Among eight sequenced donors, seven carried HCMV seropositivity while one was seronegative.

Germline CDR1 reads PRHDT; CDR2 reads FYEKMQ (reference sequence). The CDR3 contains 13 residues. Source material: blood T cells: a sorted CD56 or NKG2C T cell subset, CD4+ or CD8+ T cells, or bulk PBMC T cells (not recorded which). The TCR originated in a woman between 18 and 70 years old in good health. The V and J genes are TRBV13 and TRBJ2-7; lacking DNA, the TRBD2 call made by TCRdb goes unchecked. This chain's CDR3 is CASSLSGSYEQYF.